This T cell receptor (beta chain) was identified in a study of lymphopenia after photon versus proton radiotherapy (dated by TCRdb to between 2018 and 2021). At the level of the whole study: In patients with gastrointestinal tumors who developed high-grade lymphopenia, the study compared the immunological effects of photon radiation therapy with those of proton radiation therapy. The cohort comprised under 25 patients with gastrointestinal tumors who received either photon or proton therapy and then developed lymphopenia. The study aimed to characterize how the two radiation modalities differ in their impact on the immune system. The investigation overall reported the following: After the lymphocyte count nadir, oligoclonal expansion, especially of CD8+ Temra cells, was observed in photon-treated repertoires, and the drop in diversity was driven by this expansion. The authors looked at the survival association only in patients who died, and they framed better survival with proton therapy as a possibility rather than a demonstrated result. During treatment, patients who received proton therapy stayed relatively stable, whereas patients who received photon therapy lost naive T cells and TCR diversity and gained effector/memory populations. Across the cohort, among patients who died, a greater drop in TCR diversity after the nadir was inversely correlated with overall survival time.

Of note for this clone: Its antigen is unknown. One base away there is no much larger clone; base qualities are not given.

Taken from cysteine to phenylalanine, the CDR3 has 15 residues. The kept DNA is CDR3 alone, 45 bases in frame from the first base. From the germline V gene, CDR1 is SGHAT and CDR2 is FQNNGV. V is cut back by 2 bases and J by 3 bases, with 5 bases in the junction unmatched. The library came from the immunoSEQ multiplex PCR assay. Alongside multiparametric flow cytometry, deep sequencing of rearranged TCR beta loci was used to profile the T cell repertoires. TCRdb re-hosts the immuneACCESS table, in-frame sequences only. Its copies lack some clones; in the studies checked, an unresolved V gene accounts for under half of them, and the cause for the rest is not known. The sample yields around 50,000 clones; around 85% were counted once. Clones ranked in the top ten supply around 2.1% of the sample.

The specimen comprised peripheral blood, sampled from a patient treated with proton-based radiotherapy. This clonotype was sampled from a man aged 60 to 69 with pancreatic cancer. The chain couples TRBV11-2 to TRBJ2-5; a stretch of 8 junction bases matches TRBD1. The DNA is TGTGCCAGCAGCTTAAAGACAGGGGCGGAAGAGACCCAGTACTTC. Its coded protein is CASSLKTGAEETQYF.